Below are 21 T cell receptor beta chains sequenced from a single sample in a study of PD-1 blockade in classical Hodgkin lymphoma. Indicated time point: cycle 4 day 1 (C4D1), after less than seven weeks of nivolumab. Each patient's relapse followed autologous stem cell transplantation, and brentuximab vedotin exposure varied. After PBMCs were thawed, their CD8+ T cells were isolated by magnetic negative selection. The protocol was immunoSEQ multiplex PCR, while the TCRdb copy is restricted to in-frame clones and leaves out a portion. The table has about 8,400 clones, approximately 82% seen once; the top ten hold around 24%. This sample comprised CD8+ T cells from blood, obtained before the fourth cycle of nivolumab. These receptors came from a human donor with classical Hodgkin lymphoma.

This clone was seen only a few times. This chain uses TRBV19 with TRBJ1-1; D is ambiguous. Trimming removed 2 bases at V and 2 bases at J, with 6 bases between. From germline, CDR1 is LNHDA and CDR2 SQIVND (reference sequence). The CDR3 loop spans 13 amino acids. The CDR3, as DNA: TGTGCCAGTAGTATAAATTCCAACACTGAAGCTTTCTTT. As protein: CASSINSNTEAFF.

The chain has TRBV27 and TRBJ2-7; D possibly matches TRBD1 or TRBD2 (5 bases each). V lost 3 bases, J lost 2 bases, and 11 bases lay in between. The germline gives CDR1 MNHEY, CDR2 SMNVEV (reference sequence). The CDR3 has 14 residues. CDR3 region: CASSFIGTAYEQYF. The CDR3 coding sequence is TGTGCCAGCAGTTTTATCGGGACGGCCTACGAGCAGTACTTC.

The chain carries TRBV7-8 and TRBJ2-7; 10 bases line up with TRBD1. CDR1 is SGHVS, CDR2 FQNEAQ, per germline. CDR3 size: 14 residues. After removal of 7 bases from V and 7 bases from J, the junction contained 10 bases not matched to a gene. The CDR3 region is CASTPEGQGYEQYF. The CDR3 nucleotides are TGTGCCAGCACCCCGGAGGGACAGGGGTATGAGCAGTACTTC.

The V call is TRBV30, the J call TRBJ2-2; 11 bases match TRBD1. The CDR3 is 16 amino acids. Germline trimming cut 0 bases from V and 6 bases from J; bases unmatched to any gene: 6. Germline V lookup: CDR1 GTSNPN, CDR2 SVGIG (reference sequence). CDR3 in DNA: TGTGCCTGGAGTGTAGGGACAGGGGGGGTGGCCGGGGAGCTGTTTTTT. Translation gives CAWSVGTGGVAGELFF. The whole variable domain, filled in from reference TRBV30 and TRBJ2-2, reads SQTIHQWPATLVQPVGSPLSLECTVEGTSNPNLYWYRQAAGRGLQLLFYSVGIGQISSEVPQNLSASRPQDRQFILSSKKLLLSDSGFYLCAWSVGTGGVAGELFFGEGSRLTVL.

The chain employs TRBV15 and TRBJ1-1, with D hard to call. This CDR3 is 15 amino acids long. Germline lookup yields CDR1 LNHNV and CDR2 YYDKDF (reference sequence). Trimming left V 6 bases short and J 5 bases short, with 19 bases between. The CDR3 DNA reads as TGTGCCACCAGTGAGAGCCTTAGGGCGGAAACTGAAGCTTTCTTT. Its protein product is CATSESLRAETEAFF.

This clone counts as medium-sized. The chain employs TRBV10-2 and TRBJ1-5; TRBD1 is a possible D gene (5 bases). The CDR3 is made up of 14 amino acids. V was shortened by 3 bases and J by 6 bases, with 12 bases between the two germline ends. The germline gives CDR1 WSHSY, CDR2 SAAADI. In nucleotides, the CDR3 is TGCGCCAGCAGTGATGGGGCGGGGGTTCAGCCCCAGCATTTT. Translating gives CASSDGAGVQPQHF.

The chain has TRBV4-1 and TRBJ1-2; D gene ambiguous. The V gene lost 0 bases and the J gene lost 6 bases, with 11 bases spanning the gap. This CDR3 has 14 amino acids. Per the germline V gene, CDR1 is MGHRA and CDR2 is YSYEKL. The CDR3 nucleotides are TGCGCCAGCAGCCAAGAAGGGCAGGTAGATGGCTACACCTTC. Its translation: CASSQEGQVDGYTF.

This chain links TRBV30 with TRBJ2-7, with 9 nucleotides matching TRBD1. The CDR3 loop spans 14 amino acids. Germline V lookup: CDR1 GTSNPN, CDR2 SVGIG (reference sequence). Trimming at V came to 2 bases and at J to 3 bases, leaving 5 bases not matched to a gene. The CDR3 coding sequence is TGTGCCTGGAGTACCGGGACAGGGCTCTACGAGCAGTACTTC. This codes for CAWSTGTGLYEQYF. Full variable domain (missing parts from reference TRBV30 and TRBJ2-7): SQTIHQWPATLVQPVGSPLSLECTVEGTSNPNLYWYRQAAGRGLQLLFYSVGIGQISSEVPQNLSASRPQDRQFILSSKKLLLSDSGFYLCAWSTGTGLYEQYFGPGTRLTVT.

The rearrangement links TRBV10-1 to TRBJ1-1; D ambiguous. Germline values: CDR1 WNHNN, CDR2 SYGVQD (reference sequence). The CDR3 consists of 13 residues. V was pared by 6 bases and J by 3 bases, with 11 bases between. The CDR3: CASSRTRDTEAFF. The CDR3 region has the DNA TGCGCCAGCAGCCGCACACGGGACACTGAAGCTTTCTTT.

This rearrangement joins TRBV11-2 to TRBJ2-7; 10 bases line up with TRBD2. The CDR3 runs to 15 residues. V shed 5 bases and J 6 bases; nucleotides not matched to a gene: 10. From germline, CDR1 is SGHAT and CDR2 FQNNGV. As DNA, the CDR3 is TGTGCCAGCAGCATTGGACTAGCGGCAAGTGGCGAGCAGTACTTC. As protein: CASSIGLAASGEQYF.

DNA of the CDR3: TGTGCCAGCAGCGTAGTTCCTAATGAAAAACTGTTTTTT. It specifies CASSVVPNEKLFF. The chain combines TRBV9 with TRBJ1-4; D not resolved. V was shortened by 0 bases and J by 3 bases, with 3 bases between the two germline ends. Per the germline V gene, CDR1 is SGDLS and CDR2 is YYNGEE. This CDR3 spans 13 amino acids.

The chain employs TRBV7-8 and TRBJ2-7, with 12 bases identical to TRBD2. In germline, CDR1 is SGHVS, CDR2 FQNEAQ. J gave up 3 bases and V 4 bases, and 10 bases lay outside the gene matches. The length of the CDR3 is 17 residues. CDR3 DNA: TGTGCCAGCAGCTCCTATTACCGGACTAGCGGGGTCTACGAGCAGTACTTC. It specifies CASSSYYRTSGVYEQYF.

J is TRBJ2-7 and V is TRBV11-3, with a weak D call TRBD2 (5 bases). V shed 4 bases and J shed 6 bases, with 16 bases lying between them. The germline gives CDR1 SGHNT, CDR2 YENEEA. The CDR3 has 14 amino acids. DNA of the CDR3: TGTGCCAGCAGCTCTCCAGGATTAGGAGGCGAGCAGTACTTC. As protein: CASSSPGLGGEQYF.

This sequence joins TRBV15 and TRBJ2-1, with D hard to call. Germline V lookup: CDR1 LNHNV, CDR2 YYDKDF (reference sequence). The CDR3 totals 13 residues. V was cut by 0 bases and J by 8 bases, with 8 bases left in between. The CDR3 sequence: CATSRDLSDEQFF. DNA of the CDR3: TGTGCCACCAGCAGAGATCTAAGCGATGAGCAGTTCTTC.

CDR3 protein: CASSYGPANSPLHF. The CDR3 DNA reads TGTGCCAGCAGTTACGGGCCGGCCAATTCACCCCTCCACTTT. This sequence joins TRBV6-5 and TRBJ1-6, with no clear D. Trimming cost V 2 bases and J 7 bases, with 9 bases left between them. The germline V gene has CDR1 MNHEY and CDR2 SVGAGI. The CDR3 extends over 14 amino acids.

The chain has TRBV28 and TRBJ1-2, with 8 bases identical to TRBD1. Germline lookup yields CDR1 MDHEN and CDR2 SYDVKM. V was clipped by 5 bases and J by 0 bases; unmatched bases: 5. The CDR3 runs to 15 residues. Here the CDR3 reads CASSADREANYGYTF. The CDR3 region has the DNA TGTGCCAGCAGTGCGGACAGGGAAGCTAACTATGGCTACACCTTC.

This sequence joins TRBV5-1 and TRBJ2-3; 11 nucleotides agree with TRBD2. CDR1 SGHRS and CDR2 YFSETQ come from the germline V gene. Trimming took 2 bases from V and 2 from J; bases not matched to a gene: 4. The CDR3 length is 16 residues. CDR3: CASSLIAGGHTDTQYF. The CDR3 coding sequence is TGCGCCAGCAGCTTAATAGCGGGGGGGCACACAGATACGCAGTATTTT.

This clone was seen a single time. The chain joins TRBV10-2 to TRBJ1-5; D not resolved. The germline V gene encodes CDR1 WSHSY and CDR2 SAAADI. With 3 bases removed from V and 5 bases from J, the gap between germline ends came to 11 bases. The CDR3 consists of 14 residues. The CDR3, as DNA: TGCGCCAGCAGTGAACTAGTACCCCATCAGCCCCAGCATTTT. It specifies CASSELVPHQPQHF.

V and J are TRBV28 and TRBJ2-7, with D possibly TRBD2 on 5 matching bases. The germline CDR1 and CDR2 sequences are MDHEN and SYDVKM. This CDR3 comprises 11 residues. V was shortened by 5 bases and J by 7 bases, with 9 bases between the two germline ends. The CDR3 region is CASSLTGEQYF. As DNA, the CDR3 is TGTGCCAGCAGTCTAACGGGGGAGCAGTACTTC.

The chain employs TRBV14 and TRBJ2-3, with a tentative D call TRBD1 (5 bases). The V end was cut by 0 bases, the J end by 4 bases, with 8 bases between. The CDR3 is made up of 14 amino acids. In germline, CDR1 is SGHDN, CDR2 FVKESK. CDR3 nucleotide sequence: TGTGCCAGCAGCCAAGACAGGGTAGCAGATACGCAGTATTTT. Translation: CASSQDRVADTQYF.

V gene TRBV28 combines with J gene TRBJ2-7; no definite D call. The V gene's germline CDR1 is MDHEN and CDR2 SYDVKM. The ends were cut back, 4 bases at V and 3 bases at J, with 10 bases in the middle. The CDR3 is 13 residues long. This CDR3 is CASSSTGHYEQYF. CDR3 DNA sequence: TGTGCCAGCAGTTCCACTGGGCACTACGAGCAGTACTTC. Full variable domain (outside the CDR3, taken from reference TRBV28 and TRBJ2-7): DVKVTQSSRYLVKRTGEKVFLECVQDMDHENMFWYRQDPGLGLRLIYFSYDVKMKEKGDIPEGYSVSREKKERFSLILESASTNQTSMYLCASSSTGHYEQYFGPGTRLTVT.